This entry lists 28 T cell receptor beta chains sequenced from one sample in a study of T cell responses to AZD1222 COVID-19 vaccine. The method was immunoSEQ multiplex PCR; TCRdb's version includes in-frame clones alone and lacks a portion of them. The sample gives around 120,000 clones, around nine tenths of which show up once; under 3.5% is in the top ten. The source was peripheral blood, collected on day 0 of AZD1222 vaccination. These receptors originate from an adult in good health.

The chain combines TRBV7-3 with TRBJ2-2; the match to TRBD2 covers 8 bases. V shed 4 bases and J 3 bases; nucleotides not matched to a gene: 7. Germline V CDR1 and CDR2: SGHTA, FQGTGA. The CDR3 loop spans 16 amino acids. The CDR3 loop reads CASSSISGTDTGELFF. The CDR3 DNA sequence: TGTGCCAGCAGCTCAATTAGCGGGACCGACACCGGGGAGCTGTTTTTT.

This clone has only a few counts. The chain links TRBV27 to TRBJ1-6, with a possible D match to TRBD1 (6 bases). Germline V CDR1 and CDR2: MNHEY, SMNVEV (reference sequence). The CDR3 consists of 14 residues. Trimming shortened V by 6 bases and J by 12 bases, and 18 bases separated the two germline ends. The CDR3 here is CASRMTGLGGPLHF. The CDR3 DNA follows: TGTGCCAGCAGGATGACAGGCCTAGGAGGACCCCTCCACTTT.

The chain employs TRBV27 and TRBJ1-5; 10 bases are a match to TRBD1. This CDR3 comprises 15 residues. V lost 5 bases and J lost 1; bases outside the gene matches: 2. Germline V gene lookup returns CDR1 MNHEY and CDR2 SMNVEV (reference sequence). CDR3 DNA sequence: TGTGCCAGCAGTGGACAGGGGGTAAGCAATCAGCCCCAGCATTTT. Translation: CASSGQGVSNQPQHF.

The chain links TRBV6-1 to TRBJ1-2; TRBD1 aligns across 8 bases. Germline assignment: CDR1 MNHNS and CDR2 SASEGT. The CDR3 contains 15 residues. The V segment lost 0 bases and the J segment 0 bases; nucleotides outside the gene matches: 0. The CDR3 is CASSEATGANYGYTF. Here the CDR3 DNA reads TGTGCCAGCAGTGAAGCGACAGGGGCTAACTATGGCTACACCTTC.

The CDR3 spells CASSLGPASSYNEQFF. CDR3 bases: TGTGCCAGCAGCTTGGGGCCGGCGAGCTCCTACAATGAGCAGTTCTTC. The chain carries TRBV5-5 and TRBJ2-1; D is uncertain. The V end lost 0 bases, the J end lost 0 bases, and 10 bases lay between the germline ends. This CDR3 is built from 16 residues. Germline V gene data show CDR1 as SGHKS and CDR2 as YYEKEE (reference sequence).

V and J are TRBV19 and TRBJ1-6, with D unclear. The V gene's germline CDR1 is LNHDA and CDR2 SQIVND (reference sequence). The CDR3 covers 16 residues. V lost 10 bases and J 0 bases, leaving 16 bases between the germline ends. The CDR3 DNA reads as TGTGCCACCGAAGCTCGACTAAGCTCCTATAATTCACCCCTCCACTTT. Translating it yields CATEARLSSYNSPLHF.

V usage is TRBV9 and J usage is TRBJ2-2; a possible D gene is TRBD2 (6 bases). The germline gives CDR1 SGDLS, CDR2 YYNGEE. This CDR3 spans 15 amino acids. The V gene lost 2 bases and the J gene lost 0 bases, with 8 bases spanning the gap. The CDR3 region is CASSVSGTNTGELFF. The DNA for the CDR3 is TGTGCCAGCAGCGTTAGCGGAACGAACACCGGGGAGCTGTTTTTT. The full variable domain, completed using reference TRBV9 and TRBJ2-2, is DSGVTQTPKHLITATGQRVTLRCSPRSGDLSVYWYQQSLDQGLQFLIQYYNGEERAKGNILERFSAQQFPDLHSELNLSSLELGDSALYFCASSVSGTNTGELFFGEGSRLTVL.

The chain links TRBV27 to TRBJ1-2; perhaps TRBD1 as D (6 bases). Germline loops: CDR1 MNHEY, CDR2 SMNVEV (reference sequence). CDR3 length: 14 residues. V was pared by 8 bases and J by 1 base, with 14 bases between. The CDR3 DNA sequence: TGTGCCAGCGGATACAGGGCCCTTAACTATGGCTACACCTTC. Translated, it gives CASGYRALNYGYTF.

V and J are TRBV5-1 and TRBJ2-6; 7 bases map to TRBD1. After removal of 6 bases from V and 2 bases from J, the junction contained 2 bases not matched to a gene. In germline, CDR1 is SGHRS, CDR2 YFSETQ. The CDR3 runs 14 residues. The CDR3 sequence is CASIDRAGANVLTF. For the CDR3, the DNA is TGCGCCAGCATTGACAGGGCTGGGGCCAACGTCCTGACTTTC.

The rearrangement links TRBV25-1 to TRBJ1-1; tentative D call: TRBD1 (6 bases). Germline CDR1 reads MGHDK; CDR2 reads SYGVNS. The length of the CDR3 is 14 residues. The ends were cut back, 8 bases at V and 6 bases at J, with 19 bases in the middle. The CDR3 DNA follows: TGTGCCAGCGGAGTCGCGGGGGCTGGATCTGAAGCTTTCTTT. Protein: CASGVAGAGSEAFF.

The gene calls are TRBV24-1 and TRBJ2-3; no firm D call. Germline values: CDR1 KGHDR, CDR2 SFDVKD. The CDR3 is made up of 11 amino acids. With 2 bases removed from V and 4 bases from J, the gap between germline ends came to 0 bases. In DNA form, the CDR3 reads TGTGCCACCAGTGATTCAGATACGCAGTATTTT. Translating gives CATSDSDTQYF.

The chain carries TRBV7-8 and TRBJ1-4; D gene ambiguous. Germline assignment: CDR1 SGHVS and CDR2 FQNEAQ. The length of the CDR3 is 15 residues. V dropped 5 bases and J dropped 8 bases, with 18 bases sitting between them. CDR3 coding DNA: TGTGCCAGCAGCCCTAAGGGCACCCTATTGGAAAAACTGTTTTTT. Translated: CASSPKGTLLEKLFF.

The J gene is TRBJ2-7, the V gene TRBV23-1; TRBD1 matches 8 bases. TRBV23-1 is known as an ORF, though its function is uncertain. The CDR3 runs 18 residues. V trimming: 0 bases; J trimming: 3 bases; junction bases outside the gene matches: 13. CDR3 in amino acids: CASSQSYAGQGVFYEQYF. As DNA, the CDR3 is TGCGCCAGCAGTCAATCGTACGCCGGACAGGGCGTTTTCTACGAGCAGTACTTC.

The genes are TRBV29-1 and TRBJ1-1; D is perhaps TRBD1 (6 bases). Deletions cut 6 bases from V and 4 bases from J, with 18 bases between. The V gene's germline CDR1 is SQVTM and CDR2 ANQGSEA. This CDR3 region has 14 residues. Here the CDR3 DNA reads TGCAGCGTAGCCGCCAGGGGAGTATCCACTGAAGCTTTCTTT. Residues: CSVAARGVSTEAFF. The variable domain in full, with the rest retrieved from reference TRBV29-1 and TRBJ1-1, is SAVISQKPSRDICQRGTSLTIQCQVDSQVTMMFWYRQQPGQSLTLIATANQGSEATYESGFVIDKFPISRPNLTFSTLTVSNMSPEDSSIYLCSVAARGVSTEAFFGQGTRLTVV.

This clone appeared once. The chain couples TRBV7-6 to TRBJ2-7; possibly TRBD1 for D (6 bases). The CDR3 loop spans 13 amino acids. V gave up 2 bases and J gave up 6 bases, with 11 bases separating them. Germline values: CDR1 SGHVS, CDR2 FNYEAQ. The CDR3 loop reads CASSLRLGGEQYF. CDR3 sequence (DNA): TGTGCCAGCAGCTTACGTCTAGGGGGCGAGCAGTACTTC.

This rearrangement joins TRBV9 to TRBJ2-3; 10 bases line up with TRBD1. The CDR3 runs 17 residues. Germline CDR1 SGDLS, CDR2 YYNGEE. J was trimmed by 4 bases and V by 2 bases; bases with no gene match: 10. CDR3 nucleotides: TGTGCCAGCAGCGTTACCCTCGGACAGGGGGGGTCAGATACGCAGTATTTT. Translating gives CASSVTLGQGGSDTQYF. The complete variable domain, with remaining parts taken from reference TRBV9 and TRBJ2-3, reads DSGVTQTPKHLITATGQRVTLRCSPRSGDLSVYWYQQSLDQGLQFLIQYYNGEERAKGNILERFSAQQFPDLHSELNLSSLELGDSALYFCASSVTLGQGGSDTQYFGPGTRLTVL.

The CDR3 DNA is TGCGCCAGCAGTCGTTTGACAGCGAACACTGAAGCTTTCTTT. It yields the protein CASSRLTANTEAFF. This chain links TRBV5-1 with TRBJ1-1, with D possibly TRBD1 on 5 matching bases. This CDR3 is 14 amino acids long. Per germline, CDR1 SGHRS and CDR2 YFSETQ. V lost 5 bases to trimming and J lost 1 base, with 12 bases between them.

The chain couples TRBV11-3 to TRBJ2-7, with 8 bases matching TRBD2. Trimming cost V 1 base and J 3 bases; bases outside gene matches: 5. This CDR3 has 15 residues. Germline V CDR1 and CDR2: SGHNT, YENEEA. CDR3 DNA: TGTGCCAGCAGCTTAGGTACGGGAGGGCGCTACGAGCAGTACTTC. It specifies CASSLGTGGRYEQYF.

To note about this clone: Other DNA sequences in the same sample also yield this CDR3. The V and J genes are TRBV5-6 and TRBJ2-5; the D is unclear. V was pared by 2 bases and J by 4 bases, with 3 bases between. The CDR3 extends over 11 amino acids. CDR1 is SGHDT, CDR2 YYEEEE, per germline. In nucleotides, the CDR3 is TGTGCCAGCAGCTTAAGAGAGACCCAGTACTTC. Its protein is CASSLRETQYF.

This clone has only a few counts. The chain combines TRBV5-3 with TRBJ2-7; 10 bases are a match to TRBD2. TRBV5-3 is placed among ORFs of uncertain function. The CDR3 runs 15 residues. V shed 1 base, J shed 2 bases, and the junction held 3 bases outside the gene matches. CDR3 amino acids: CARSLQREGTYEQYF. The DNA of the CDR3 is TGTGCCAGAAGCTTGCAGCGGGAGGGTACCTACGAGCAGTACTTC.

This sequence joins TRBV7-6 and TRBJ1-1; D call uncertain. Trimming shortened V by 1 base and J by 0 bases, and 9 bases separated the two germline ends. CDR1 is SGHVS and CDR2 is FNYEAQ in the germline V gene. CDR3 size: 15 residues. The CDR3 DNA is TGTGCCAGCAGCTTAGTCCAGAAGATGAACACTGAAGCTTTCTTT. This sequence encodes CASSLVQKMNTEAFF.

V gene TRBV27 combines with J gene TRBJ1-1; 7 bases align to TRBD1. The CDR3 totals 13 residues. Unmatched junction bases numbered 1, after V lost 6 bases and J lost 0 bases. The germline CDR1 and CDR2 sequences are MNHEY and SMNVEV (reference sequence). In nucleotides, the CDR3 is TGTGCCAGCAGGGGACAGATGAACACTGAAGCTTTCTTT. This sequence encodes CASRGQMNTEAFF.

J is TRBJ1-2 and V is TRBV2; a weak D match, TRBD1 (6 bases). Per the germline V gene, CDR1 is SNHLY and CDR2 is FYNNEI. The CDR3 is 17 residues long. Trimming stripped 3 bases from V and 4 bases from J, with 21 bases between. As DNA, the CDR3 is TGTGCCAGCAGTGATTGGGCTTCTTTGGGGGGCAGCTATGGCTACACCTTC. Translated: CASSDWASLGGSYGYTF.

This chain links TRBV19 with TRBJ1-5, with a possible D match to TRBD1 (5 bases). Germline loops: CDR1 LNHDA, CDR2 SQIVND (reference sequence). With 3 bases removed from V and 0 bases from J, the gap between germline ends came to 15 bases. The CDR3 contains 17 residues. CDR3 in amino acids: CASSIPPGRYSNQPQHF. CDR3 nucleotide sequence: TGTGCCAGTAGTATCCCTCCGGGACGGTATAGCAATCAGCCCCAGCATTTT.

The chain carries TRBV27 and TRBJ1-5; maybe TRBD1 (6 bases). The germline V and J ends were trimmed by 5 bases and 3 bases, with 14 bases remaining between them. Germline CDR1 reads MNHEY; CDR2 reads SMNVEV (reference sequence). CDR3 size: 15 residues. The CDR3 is CASSKTGHSNQPQHF. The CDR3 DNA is TGTGCCAGCAGTAAAACGGGACACTCCAATCAGCCCCAGCATTTT.

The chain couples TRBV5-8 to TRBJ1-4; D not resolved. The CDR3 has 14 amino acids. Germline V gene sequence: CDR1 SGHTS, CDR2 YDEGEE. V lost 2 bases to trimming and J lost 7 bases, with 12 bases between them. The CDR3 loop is CASSFNWESEKLFF. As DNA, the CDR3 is TGTGCCAGCAGCTTCAACTGGGAATCTGAAAAACTGTTTTTT.

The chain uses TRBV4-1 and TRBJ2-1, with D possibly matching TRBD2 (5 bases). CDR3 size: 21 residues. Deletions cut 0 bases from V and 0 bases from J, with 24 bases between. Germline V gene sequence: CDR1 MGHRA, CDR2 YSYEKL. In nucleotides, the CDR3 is TGCGCCAGCAGCCAAGAGGGGTCGGGGTGGACTTTAGCGAGCTCCTACAATGAGCAGTTCTTC. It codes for CASSQEGSGWTLASSYNEQFF.

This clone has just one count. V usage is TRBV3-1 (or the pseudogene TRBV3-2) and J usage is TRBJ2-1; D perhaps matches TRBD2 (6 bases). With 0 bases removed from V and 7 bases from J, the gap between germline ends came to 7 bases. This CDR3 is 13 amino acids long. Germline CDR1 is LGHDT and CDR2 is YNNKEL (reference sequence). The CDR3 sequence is CASSQDRGNEQFF. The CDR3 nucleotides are TGTGCCAGCAGCCAAGATCGGGGGAATGAGCAGTTCTTC.